This T cell receptor (beta chain) was identified during a study of T cells in Graves' hyperthyroidism and ophthalmopathy. V shed 8 bases and J shed 7 bases, with 7 bases lying between them. The CDR3 sequence is 10 residues long. Germline CDR1 and CDR2: LNHDA and SQIVND (reference sequence). What was amplified from RNA transcripts were TCR beta CDR3 regions. Initially, a first-round RT-PCR of the TCR CDR3 employed the HTBI primer set. TCRdb reprocessed the multiplex PCR reads via MiXCR and lists one record per CDR3 protein. The profile shows around 200,000 distinct CDR3 sequences, 15% to 20% of them singletons.

This clonotype originated in a woman between 50 and 59 years old with Graves' hyperthyroidism. Sample: blood. The chain joins TRBV19 to TRBJ2-3, with a possible D match to TRBD2 (5 bases). The CDR3 here is CASGSYTQYF. CDR3 in DNA: TGTGCCAGTGGGAGCTATACGCAGTATTTT.